This T cell receptor beta chain was sequenced in a study of beta chain features in type 1 diabetes. Overall study findings and caveats: The study found moderately but significantly shorter TCRB CDR3s in all four CD4+ subsets of Type 1 diabetes patients.

CDR1 SGHRS and CDR2 YFSETQ come from the germline V gene. V was trimmed by 4 bases and J by 4 bases, leaving 12 bases between them. This CDR3 comprises 14 residues. This clone appeared a few times. Antigen specificity is unknown. The sequenced template was cDNA made from the entire isolated RNA. Profiling relied on immunoSEQ multiplex PCR, and the TCRdb table lists in-frame clones only, not all of them. The sample shows hundreds of thousands of clones, over 11% of them seen only once. This clonotype originated in a man aged 18 to 29 with type 1 diabetes. Sequencing was done on a sample of naive CD4+ T cells from blood. The V gene is TRBV5-1, the J gene TRBJ2-1, with D hard to call. The CDR3 DNA follows: TGCGCCAGCAGCCCGCTGGTGTTGTACAATGAGCAGTTCTTC. This sequence encodes CASSPLVLYNEQFF. Supplemented by reference TRBV5-1 and TRBJ2-1, the full variable domain reads KAGVTQTPRYLIKTRGQQVTLSCSPISGHRSVSWYQQTPGQGLQFLFEYFSETQRNKGNFPGRFSGRQFSNSRSEMNVSTLELGDSALYLCASSPLVLYNEQFFGPGTRLTVL.